These 15 T cell receptor beta chains share one sample of origin, sequenced in a study of identical twins (dated by TCRdb to 2016 to 2017). The library was built by means of 5' RACE. The sequencer listed for this sample is Illumina HiSeq 2000. The raw public reads went through TCRdb reprocessing: fastp at Q25, MiXCR clone calling, in-frame beta chains kept. Rows are unified per CDR3 protein, each entry keeping the most common DNA and genes. The sample has approximately 500,000 distinct CDR3 sequences on record, 20% to 25% of them singletons. Clones ranked in the top ten supply 2.9% of the sample. The same data also went into a second study, on T cells expressing NK-cell markers.

The sample consisted of CD4+ T cells sorted from blood. These receptors all come from a young woman in good health.

This clonotype was detected only a few times. The V gene is TRBV29-1, the J gene TRBJ1-1; tentatively, D is TRBD1 (5 bases). V gave up 2 bases and J gave up 5 bases, with 15 bases separating them. Germline CDR1 is SQVTM and CDR2 is ANQGSEA. The CDR3 consists of 14 residues. The CDR3 nucleotides are TGCAGCGTTGAACTAAACCTACGGGGGACTGAAGCTTTCTTT. It specifies CSVELNLRGTEAFF. Full variable domain (missing parts from reference TRBV29-1 and TRBJ1-1): SAVISQKPSRDICQRGTSLTIQCQVDSQVTMMFWYRQQPGQSLTLIATANQGSEATYESGFVIDKFPISRPNLTFSTLTVSNMSPEDSSIYLCSVELNLRGTEAFFGQGTRLTVV.

In its sample, this clonotype was seen a few times. The rearrangement joins TRBV18 to TRBJ2-1; a possible D gene is TRBD1 (7 bases). CDR1 and CDR2 (germline): KGHSH, LQKENI. The germline V and J ends were trimmed by 6 bases and 5 bases, with 14 bases remaining between them. The CDR3 contains 14 residues. This CDR3 is CASSPGGFNNEQFF. Written as DNA, the CDR3 is TGTGCCAGCTCCCCAGGGGGGTTCAACAATGAGCAGTTCTTC. Based on the CDR3 plus reference TRBV18 and TRBJ2-1, the full variable domain is NAGVMQNPRHLVRRRGQEARLRCSPMKGHSHVYWYRQLPEEGLKFMVYLQKENIIDESGMPKERFSAEFPKEGPSILRIQQVVRGDSAAYFCASSPGGFNNEQFFGPGTRLTVL.

The rearrangement links TRBV18 to TRBJ2-1; TRBD1 matches 8 bases. The CDR3 extends over 15 amino acids. V gave up 6 bases and J gave up 2 bases; unmatched junction bases: 6. Per the germline V gene, CDR1 is KGHSH and CDR2 is LQKENI. The CDR3 region has the DNA TGTGCCAGCTCGACCGCGGGACAGGCCTACAATGAGCAGTTCTTC. Translated: CASSTAGQAYNEQFF.

This sequence joins TRBV29-1 and TRBJ2-3; D is perhaps TRBD2 (6 bases). Per germline, CDR1 SQVTM and CDR2 ANQGSEA. This CDR3 region has 15 residues. Trimming took off 6 bases at V and 2 bases at J, with 18 bases between the two ends. CDR3 bases: TGCAGCGTCCTCACTAGCCCCGGTTTCACAGATACGCAGTATTTT. It translates to CSVLTSPGFTDTQYF.

A few counts support this clonotype. The V gene is TRBV20-1, the J gene TRBJ2-1; 8 bases line up with TRBD2. The germline V gene encodes CDR1 DFQATT and CDR2 SNEGSKA (reference sequence). The CDR3 length is 13 residues. V lost 4 bases to trimming and J lost 5 bases; unmatched junction nucleotides: 4. CDR3 sequence reads: CSATSGGNNEQFF. Here the CDR3 DNA reads TGCAGTGCTACAAGCGGGGGAAACAATGAGCAGTTCTTC.

This clonotype was seen more than once but under ten times. The chain is built from TRBV20-1 and TRBJ2-2; 7 nucleotides agree with TRBD2. The CDR3 sequence is 14 residues long. After removal of 4 bases from V and 4 bases from J, the junction contained 6 bases not matched to a gene. CDR1 DFQATT and CDR2 SNEGSKA come from the germline V gene (reference sequence). The DNA of the CDR3 is TGCAGTGCTACCGGGACTACTTCCACCGGGGAGCTGTTTTTT. As protein: CSATGTTSTGELFF.

V gene TRBV19 combines with J gene TRBJ2-7; 7 nucleotides agree with TRBD2. The CDR3 covers 15 residues. Germline V gene sequence: CDR1 LNHDA, CDR2 SQIVND (reference sequence). Trimming removed 6 bases from V and 0 bases from J; junction bases left unmatched: 8. The CDR3 region is CASRGRSGGSYEQYF. As DNA, the CDR3 is TGTGCCAGTAGAGGGAGATCGGGGGGCTCCTACGAGCAGTACTTC.

A few counts support this clonotype. V gene TRBV5-1 combines with J gene TRBJ2-2; 8 bases fit TRBD1. V shed 0 bases and J 7 bases; nucleotides not matched to a gene: 5. Per the germline V gene, CDR1 is SGHRS and CDR2 is YFSETQ. The CDR3 runs 15 residues. The CDR3 nucleotides read TGCGCCAGCAGCTTGGGGACAGGGCTAAGCGGGGAGCTGTTTTTT. The encoded protein is CASSLGTGLSGELFF.

The table lists this clonotype with a few counts. The chain uses TRBV20-1 and TRBJ2-1, with TRBD2 identical over 9 bases. CDR3 length: 13 residues. Trimming cost V 5 bases and J 6 bases; bases outside gene matches: 5. Germline-derived CDR1 and CDR2 are DFQATT and SNEGSKA (reference sequence). The CDR3 nucleotides read TGCAGTGCTGCCGGGACTAGCTTCAATGAGCAGTTCTTC. Protein sequence: CSAAGTSFNEQFF.

This clonotype was recorded a few times. This chain joins TRBV20-1 and TRBJ2-1; 11 nucleotides align to TRBD2. Germline V lookup: CDR1 DFQATT, CDR2 SNEGSKA (reference sequence). The CDR3 contains 17 residues. With 1 base clipped from V and 5 bases from J, the junction kept 10 bases outside the gene matches. The CDR3 DNA reads as TGCAGTGCTAGAGTAGCGGGAGGGCCTAGGGGCCACAATGAGCAGTTCTTC. This sequence encodes CSARVAGGPRGHNEQFF.

This clonotype has more than one count but fewer than ten. The rearrangement joins TRBV6-1 to TRBJ2-1; D tentatively fits TRBD1 or TRBD2 (6 bases each). Germline V gene sequence: CDR1 MNHNS, CDR2 SASEGT. The CDR3 consists of 14 residues. V gave up 9 bases and J gave up 8 bases, with 20 bases separating them. CDR3 protein: CASGSRGGGYEQFF. The CDR3 DNA is TGTGCCAGTGGCTCCCGCGGAGGGGGTTATGAGCAGTTCTTC.

The rearrangement uses TRBV9 and TRBJ2-2; 10 bases align to TRBD2. The length of the CDR3 is 17 residues. In germline, CDR1 is SGDLS, CDR2 YYNGEE. J lost 4 bases, V lost 4 bases, and 10 bases had no gene match. In DNA form, the CDR3 reads TGTGCCAGCAGCTTTCGTGGTAGCGGGAGGTTCACCGGGGAGCTGTTTTTT. Its translation is CASSFRGSGRFTGELFF. Full variable domain (missing parts from reference TRBV9 and TRBJ2-2): DSGVTQTPKHLITATGQRVTLRCSPRSGDLSVYWYQQSLDQGLQFLIQYYNGEERAKGNILERFSAQQFPDLHSELNLSSLELGDSALYFCASSFRGSGRFTGELFFGEGSRLTVL.

This clonotype was observed a few times. The V and J genes are TRBV6-2 or TRBV6-3 and TRBJ1-5; no firm D call. The CDR3 is 13 residues long. In germline, CDR1 is MNHEY, CDR2 SVGEGT. The germline V and J ends were trimmed by 6 bases and 7 bases, with 13 bases remaining between them. The chain's CDR3 is CASSSTVLQPQHF. CDR3 DNA: TGTGCCAGCAGCTCCACCGTTTTGCAGCCCCAGCATTTT.

V and J are TRBV7-2 and TRBJ1-4; unclear D gene. Trimming stripped 5 bases from V and 8 bases from J, with 9 bases between. Germline V gives CDR1 SGHTA, CDR2 FQGNSA. The CDR3 consists of 12 residues. CDR3 protein: CASSLGWEKLFF. CDR3 bases: TGTGCCAGCAGCCTCGGATGGGAAAAACTGTTTTTT.

The V gene is TRBV12-3 or TRBV12-4, the J gene TRBJ1-2; D is undetermined. There are 13 residues in the CDR3. V was clipped by 3 bases and J by 3 bases, with 8 bases between them. CDR3 in amino acids: CASSLKEHYGYTF. The CDR3 DNA is TGTGCCAGCAGTTTGAAGGAGCACTATGGCTACACCTTC.